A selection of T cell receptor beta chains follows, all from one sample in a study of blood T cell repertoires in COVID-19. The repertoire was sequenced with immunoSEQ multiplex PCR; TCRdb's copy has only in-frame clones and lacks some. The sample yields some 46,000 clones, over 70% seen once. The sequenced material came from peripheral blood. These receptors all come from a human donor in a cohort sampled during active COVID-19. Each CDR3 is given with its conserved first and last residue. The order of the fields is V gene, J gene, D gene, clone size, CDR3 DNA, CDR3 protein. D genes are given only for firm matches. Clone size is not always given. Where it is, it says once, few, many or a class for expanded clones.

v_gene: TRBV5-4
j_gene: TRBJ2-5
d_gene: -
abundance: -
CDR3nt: TGTGCCACCCACCGGAGGACGTACCAAGAGACCCAGTACTTC
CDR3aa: CATHRRTYQETQYF

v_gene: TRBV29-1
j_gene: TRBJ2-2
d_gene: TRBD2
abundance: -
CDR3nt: TGCAGCGTGGCAGGACTACGAGGGAGGGACACCGGGGAGCTGTTTTTT
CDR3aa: CSVAGLRGRDTGELFF

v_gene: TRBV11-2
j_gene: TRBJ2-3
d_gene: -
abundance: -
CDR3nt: TGTGCCAGCAGCCTACGACTAGACCAATCCACAGATACGCAGTATTTT
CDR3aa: CASSLRLDQSTDTQYF

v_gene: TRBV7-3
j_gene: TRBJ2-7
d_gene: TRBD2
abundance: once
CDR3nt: TGTGCCAGCAGTCTGAGGGCGGGAGTAAATTCCCACGAGCAGTACTTC
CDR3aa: CASSLRAGVNSHEQYF

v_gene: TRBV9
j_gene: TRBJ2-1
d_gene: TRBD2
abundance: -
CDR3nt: TGTGCCAGCAAAAAAACTAGCGGGAGCTATGAGCAGTTCTTC
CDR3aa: CASKKTSGSYEQFF

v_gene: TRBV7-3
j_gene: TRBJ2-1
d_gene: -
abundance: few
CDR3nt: TGTGCCAGCAGCCCTAGATCAACCTACAATGAGCAGTTCTTC
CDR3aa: CASSPRSTYNEQFF

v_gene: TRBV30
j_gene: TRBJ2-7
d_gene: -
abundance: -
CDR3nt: TGTGCCTGGAGGGATAAGCGGGCGCACTCCTACGAGCAGTACTTC
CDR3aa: CAWRDKRAHSYEQYF

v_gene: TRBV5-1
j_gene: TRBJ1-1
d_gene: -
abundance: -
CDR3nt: TGCGCCAGCAGCTCTCAACAGGGGAACACTGAAGCTTTCTTT
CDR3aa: CASSSQQGNTEAFF

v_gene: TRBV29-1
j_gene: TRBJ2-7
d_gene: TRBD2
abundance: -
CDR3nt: TGCAGCGTCTATAGCGGGTTCTACGAGCAGTACTTC
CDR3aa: CSVYSGFYEQYF

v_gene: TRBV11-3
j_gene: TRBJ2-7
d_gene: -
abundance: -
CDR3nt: TGTGCCAGCAGTTTAACCGCGGATAGCGGCTACGAGCAGTACTTC
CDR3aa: CASSLTADSGYEQYF

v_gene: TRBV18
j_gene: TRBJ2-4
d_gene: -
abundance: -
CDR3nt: TGTGCCAGCTCAACGCAAGGGAGTGCCAAAAACATTCAGTACTTC
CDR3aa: CASSTQGSAKNIQYF

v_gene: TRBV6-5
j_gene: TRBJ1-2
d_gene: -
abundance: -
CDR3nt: TGTGCCAGCAGTTACGACAGCCTCTATGGCTACACCTTC
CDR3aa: CASSYDSLYGYTF

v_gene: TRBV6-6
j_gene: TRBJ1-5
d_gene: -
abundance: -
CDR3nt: TGTGCCAGCAGTTCCCATACAGGGTCCCACCAGCCCCAGCATTTT
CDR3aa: CASSSHTGSHQPQHF

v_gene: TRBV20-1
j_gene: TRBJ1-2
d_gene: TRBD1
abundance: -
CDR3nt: TGCAGTGCTAGTTCCAGGGGGCTTGGCTACACCTTC
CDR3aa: CSASSRGLGYTF

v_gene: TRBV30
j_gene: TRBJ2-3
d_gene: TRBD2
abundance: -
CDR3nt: TGTGCCTGGAGATCAGGGGAACTAGCGGAGCACACAGATACGCAGTATTTT
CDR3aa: CAWRSGELAEHTDTQYF

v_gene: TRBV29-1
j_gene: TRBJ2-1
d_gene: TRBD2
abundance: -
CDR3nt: TGCAGCGTTGATTCTAGCGGGCAGTACAATGAGCAGTTCTTC
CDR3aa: CSVDSSGQYNEQFF

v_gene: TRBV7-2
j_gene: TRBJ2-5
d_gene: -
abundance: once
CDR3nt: TGTGCCAGCAGCTTAAATAGGGGGACACAACAAGAGACCCAGTACTTC
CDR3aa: CASSLNRGTQQETQYF

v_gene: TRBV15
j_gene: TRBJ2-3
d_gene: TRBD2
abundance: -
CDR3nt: TGTGCCACCAGCATCTGGGGAGCGGGAGTAACAGATACGCAGTATTTT
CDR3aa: CATSIWGAGVTDTQYF

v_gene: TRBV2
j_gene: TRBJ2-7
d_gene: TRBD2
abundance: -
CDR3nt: TGTGCCAGCAGTGAAAGCCCACTAGCGGGAGGCATGAAGGAGTACTTC
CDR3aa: CASSESPLAGGMKEYF

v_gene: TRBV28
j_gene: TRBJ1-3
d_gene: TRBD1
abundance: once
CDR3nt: TGTGCCAGCAGTCTCCAACCGACAGGGTTGGTAGGAAACACCATATATTTT
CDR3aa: CASSLQPTGLVGNTIYF

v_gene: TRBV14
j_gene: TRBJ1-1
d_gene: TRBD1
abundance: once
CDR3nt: TGTGCCAGCAGCCAAGATCCGACAGGGGTTTATGGCACTGAAGCTTTCTTT
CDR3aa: CASSQDPTGVYGTEAFF

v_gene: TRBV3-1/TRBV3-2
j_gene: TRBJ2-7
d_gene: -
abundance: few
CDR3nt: TGTGCCAGCAGCCAAGGGTGGGCTTTCGAGCAGTACTTC
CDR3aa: CASSQGWAFEQYF

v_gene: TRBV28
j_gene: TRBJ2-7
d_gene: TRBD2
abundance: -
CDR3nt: TGTGCCAGCAGTTCACCGGGAGGGTCGACCGCCTACGAGCAGTACTTC
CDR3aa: CASSSPGGSTAYEQYF

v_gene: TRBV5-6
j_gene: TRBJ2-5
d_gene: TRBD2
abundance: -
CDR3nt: TGTGCCAGCAGCGGGGGGACTAGCGGCTTTGATACCCAGTACTTC
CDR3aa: CASSGGTSGFDTQYF

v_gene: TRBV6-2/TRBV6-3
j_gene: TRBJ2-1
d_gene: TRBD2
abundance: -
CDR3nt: TGTGCCAGCAGCCCACCGCGGAGCGGGAGAATCGATGAGCAGTTCTTC
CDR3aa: CASSPPRSGRIDEQFF

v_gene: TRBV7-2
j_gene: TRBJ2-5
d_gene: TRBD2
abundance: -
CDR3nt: TGTGCCAGCAGCTTAACAGCGGGGTTTGGGACCCAGTACTTC
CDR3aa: CASSLTAGFGTQYF